This TCR beta chain derives from a study of T-cell memory formation after mild COVID-19. Study-level points and caveats: Among CD4+ contracting clones, most were CM and EM, and CD8+ ones EMRA.

Between the trimmed V and J ends, which lost 3 bases and 6 bases, there was a span of 18 bases. Germline V gene lookup returns CDR1 SGDLS and CDR2 YYNGEE. CDR3 length: 15 amino acids. TCRdb called the 5' RACE reads again in MiXCR, with one record for every CDR3 protein. The data contain about 540,000 distinct CDR3 sequences, roughly 20% of them singletons. This clonotype was seen once. Its target is unknown. Sequenced: PBMCs or a T cell subset sorted from them (not recorded which). This receptor was taken from an adult woman who had mild COVID-19 (a few samples of this study predate the infection). Cell type and time point are not known. The rearrangement links TRBV9 to TRBJ1-1; D perhaps matches TRBD1 (5 bases). The CDR3 DNA follows: TGTGCCAGCAGCGAAGCGGGGGAGGGTTTAGCTGAAGCTTTCTTT. Its protein product is CASSEAGEGLAEAFF.